This T cell receptor (beta chain) was documented in a study of blood T cell repertoires in COVID-19. Background on the study: The United States, Italy and Spain provided the acute and convalescent COVID-19 samples. T cells, B-cell-depleted T cells, or PBMCs provided the cDNA or gDNA that served as material.

V lost 5 bases to trimming and J lost 0 bases; unmatched junction nucleotides: 3. The CDR3 sequence is 15 residues long. Germline CDR1 reads SGHTA; CDR2 reads FQGNSA. In the original processing: Estimated nucleated cell counts came from reference gene primer amplification. The method was immunoSEQ multiplex PCR; TCRdb's version includes in-frame clones alone and lacks a portion of them. V and J calls and clone size are copied from that table; D and trimming were computed from the DNA. The sample lists around 57,000 clones, 88% seen once, with 18% in the top ten. The sample was peripheral blood. This receptor was taken from a woman of 80 years or more with active COVID-19. The chain joins TRBV7-2 to TRBJ2-3; TRBD2 matches 9 bases. The CDR3 bases are TGTGCCAGCAGCATCGCGGGGGGGAGCACAGATACGCAGTATTTT. This encodes CASSIAGGSTDTQYF.